This section outlines one T cell receptor beta chain sequence together with its context. The sample originates from a study of blood T cell repertoires in COVID-19. The CDR3 runs to 16 residues. Data came from immunoSEQ multiplex PCR; TCRdb stores just in-frame clones and leaves some out. The repertoire consists of over 50,000 clones, with roughly 80% occurring once and the leading ten covering around 15%. The TCR originated in a man between 60 and 75 years old with COVID-19, enrolled during active disease. The sequencing input was peripheral blood. V usage is TRBV12-2 and J usage is TRBJ2-2; the D segment call TRBD1 is taken from the table without a DNA check. TRBV12-2 is a recognized pseudogene. CDR3 sequence: CASRSRTGVNTGELFF. Written as DNA, the CDR3 is TGTGCAAGTCGCTCTCGGACAGGGGTGAACACCGGGGAGCTGTTTTTT.